This is a list of T cell receptor beta chains from one sample in a study of blood T cell repertoires in COVID-19. The data were produced by immunoSEQ multiplex PCR, yet TCRdb's version contains in-frame clones alone and is incomplete. Among over 250,000 clones listed, approximately 91% were seen once. The sample comprised peripheral blood. Source of these receptors: a man aged 45-65 years with acute or convalescent COVID-19. The CDR3 runs from the conserved cysteine through the conserved F or W. Each record gives: V gene, J gene, D gene, clone size, CDR3 protein, CDR3 DNA. A D gene is named only where the DNA matches it firmly. Not all rows give a size; the values are once, few, many and, for expanded clones, a class.

TRBV5-4	TRBJ1-1	-	-	CASSLSSGLNTEAFF	TGTGCCAGCAGCTTGTCTTCAGGGTTGAACACTGAAGCTTTCTTT
TRBV2	TRBJ2-7	-	-	CASSYSLGSSEQYF	TGTGCCAGCTCCTACTCACTGGGGAGCTCCGAGCAGTACTTC
TRBV9	TRBJ1-2	TRBD1	-	CASSARDRGSYTF	TGTGCCAGCAGCGCTAGGGACAGGGGGAGCTACACCTTC
TRBV5-1	TRBJ2-3	TRBD2	-	CASSALLAGGLGDTQYF	TGCGCCAGCAGCGCCCTTCTAGCGGGGGGGCTTGGAGATACGCAGTATTTT
TRBV7-9	TRBJ1-6	-	once	CASSPTADSPLHF	TGTGCCAGCAGCCCAACGGCGGATTCACCCCTCCACTTT
TRBV5-1	TRBJ1-4	-	-	CASSSQGINEKLFF	TGCGCCAGCAGCTCACAGGGAATTAATGAAAAACTGTTTTTT
TRBV11-2	TRBJ1-1	TRBD1	-	CASSLAGTGLGTEAFF	TGTGCCAGCAGCTTAGCCGGGACAGGGCTGGGGACTGAAGCTTTCTTT
TRBV9	TRBJ2-3	TRBD2	-	CASSVNFWGGADTQYF	TGTGCCAGCAGCGTAAATTTCTGGGGGGGAGCAGATACGCAGTATTTT
TRBV6-5	TRBJ1-5	TRBD1	few	CASNPTGGGNQPQHF	TGTGCCAGCAATCCGACAGGGGGGGGCAATCAGCCCCAGCATTTT
TRBV30	TRBJ1-2	-	-	CAWSRETIIDYGYTF	TGTGCCTGGAGTAGGGAGACGATAATAGACTATGGCTACACCTTC
TRBV5-1	TRBJ2-4	-	-	CASSSLFTTDRRNIQYF	TGCGCCAGCAGCTCCCTTTTCACCACAGACCGACGTAACATTCAGTACTTC
TRBV19	TRBJ1-1	-	-	CASSSHRNTEAFF	TGTGCCAGTAGTAGCCACAGGAACACTGAAGCTTTCTTT
TRBV9	TRBJ1-5	-	-	CASSGDNGNQPQHF	TGTGCCAGCAGCGGCGACAATGGCAATCAGCCCCAGCATTTT
TRBV19	TRBJ1-2	-	-	CASSIDRRPAGYGYTF	TGTGCCAGTAGTATAGACCGCAGGCCCGCAGGCTATGGCTACACCTTC
TRBV6-5	TRBJ1-5	-	-	CASSSSFPTDKPQHF	TGTGCCAGCAGTTCCAGCTTCCCGACAGACAAGCCCCAGCATTTT
TRBV28	TRBJ1-4	-	once	CASSSGQSNEKLFF	TGTGCCAGCAGTTCTGGACAGAGCAATGAAAAACTGTTTTTT
TRBV13	TRBJ1-2	TRBD1	-	CASSSSDRGQLTNYGYTF	TGTGCCAGCAGCTCCTCAGACAGGGGCCAACTTACTAACTATGGCTACACCTTC
TRBV18	TRBJ1-6	-	-	CASSPGGGNSPLHF	TGTGCCAGCTCACCAGGGGGCGGCAATTCACCCCTCCACTTT
TRBV15	TRBJ1-2	TRBD1	few	CATSRAGQENYGYTF	TGTGCCACCAGCAGAGCGGGACAGGAGAACTATGGCTACACCTTC
TRBV7-3	TRBJ2-4	-	-	CASSTSQGAKNIQYF	TGTGCCAGCAGCACCTCACAGGGAGCCAAAAACATTCAGTACTTC
TRBV3-1/TRBV3-2	TRBJ2-3	-	-	CASNSRGTDTQYF	TGTGCCAGCAACTCGAGGGGCACAGATACGCAGTATTTT